This T cell receptor (beta chain) originates from a study of blood T cell repertoires in COVID-19. Trimming removed 5 bases from V and 4 bases from J, with 11 bases in between. The CDR3 spans 14 residues. Germline loops: CDR1 MGHRA, CDR2 YSYEKL. Assay: immunoSEQ multiplex PCR; the TCRdb copy retains only in-frame clones and omits some. The profile shows 90,000 to 150,000 clones, roughly three quarters of them singletons. In this sample, this clone turned up a few times. The source material was peripheral blood. This sequence was found in a human donor in a cohort sampled during active COVID-19. The chain has TRBV4-1 and TRBJ2-2; D perhaps matches TRBD2 (5 bases). The CDR3 DNA reads TGCGCCAGCAGCGTCCAGGCGGGCACCGGGGAGCTGTTTTTT. This encodes CASSVQAGTGELFF.